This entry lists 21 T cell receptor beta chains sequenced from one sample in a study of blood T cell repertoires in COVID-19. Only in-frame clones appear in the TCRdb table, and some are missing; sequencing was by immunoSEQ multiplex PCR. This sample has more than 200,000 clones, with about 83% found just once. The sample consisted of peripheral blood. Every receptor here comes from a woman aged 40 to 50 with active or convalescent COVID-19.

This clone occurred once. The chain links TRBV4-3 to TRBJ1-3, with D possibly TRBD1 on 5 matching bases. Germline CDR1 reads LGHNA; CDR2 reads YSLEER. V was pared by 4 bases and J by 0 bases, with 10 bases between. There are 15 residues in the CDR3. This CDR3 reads CASSLGDYSGNTIYF. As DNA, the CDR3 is TGCGCCAGCAGCCTCGGGGACTACTCTGGAAACACCATATATTTT.

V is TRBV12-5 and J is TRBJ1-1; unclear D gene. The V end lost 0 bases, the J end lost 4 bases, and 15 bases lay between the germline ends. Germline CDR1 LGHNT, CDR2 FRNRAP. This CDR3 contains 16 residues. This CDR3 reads CASGLVLSGGITEAFF. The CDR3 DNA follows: TGTGCTAGTGGTTTGGTCCTCTCTGGAGGTATCACTGAAGCTTTCTTT.

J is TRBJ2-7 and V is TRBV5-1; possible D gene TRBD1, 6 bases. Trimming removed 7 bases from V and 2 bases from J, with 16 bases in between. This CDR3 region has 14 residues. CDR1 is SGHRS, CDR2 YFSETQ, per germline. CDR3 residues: CASGGQTSPYEQYF. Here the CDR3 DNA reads TGCGCCAGCGGGGGACAAACCAGTCCCTACGAGCAGTACTTC.

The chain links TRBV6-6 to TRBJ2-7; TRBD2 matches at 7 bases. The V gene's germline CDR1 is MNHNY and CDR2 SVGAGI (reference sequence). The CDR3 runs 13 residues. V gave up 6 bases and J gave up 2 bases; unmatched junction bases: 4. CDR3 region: CASREGLTYEQYF. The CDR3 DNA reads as TGTGCCAGCAGGGAGGGACTAACCTACGAGCAGTACTTC.

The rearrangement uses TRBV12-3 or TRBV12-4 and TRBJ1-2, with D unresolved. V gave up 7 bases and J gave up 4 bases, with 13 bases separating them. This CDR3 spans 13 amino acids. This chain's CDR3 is CASNAPASYGYTF. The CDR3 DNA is TGTGCCAGCAATGCCCCGGCTAGCTATGGCTACACCTTC.

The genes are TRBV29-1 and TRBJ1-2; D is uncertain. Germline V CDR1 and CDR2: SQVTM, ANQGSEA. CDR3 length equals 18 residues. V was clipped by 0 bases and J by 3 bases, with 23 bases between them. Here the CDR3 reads CSVEERGRSDGSYYGYTF. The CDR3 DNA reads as TGCAGCGTTGAAGAGAGAGGCCGAAGTGACGGGTCGTACTATGGCTACACCTTC.

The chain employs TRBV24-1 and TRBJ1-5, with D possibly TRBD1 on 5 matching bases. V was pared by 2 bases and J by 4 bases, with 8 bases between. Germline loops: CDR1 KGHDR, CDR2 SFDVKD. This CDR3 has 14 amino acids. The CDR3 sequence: CATSDSGINQPQHF. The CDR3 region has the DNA TGTGCCACCAGTGATTCAGGGATTAATCAGCCCCAGCATTTT.

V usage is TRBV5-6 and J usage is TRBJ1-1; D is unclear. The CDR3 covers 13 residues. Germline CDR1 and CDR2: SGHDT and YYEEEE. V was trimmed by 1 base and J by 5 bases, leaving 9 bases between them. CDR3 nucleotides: TGTGCCAGCAGCTTGTTTTCAGGAACTGAAGCTTTCTTT. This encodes CASSLFSGTEAFF. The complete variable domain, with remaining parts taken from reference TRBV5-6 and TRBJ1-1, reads DAGVTQSPTHLIKTRGQQVTLRCSPKSGHDTVSWYQQALGQGPQFIFQYYEEEERQRGNFPDRFSGHQFPNYSSELNVNALLLGDSALYLCASSLFSGTEAFFGQGTRLTVV.

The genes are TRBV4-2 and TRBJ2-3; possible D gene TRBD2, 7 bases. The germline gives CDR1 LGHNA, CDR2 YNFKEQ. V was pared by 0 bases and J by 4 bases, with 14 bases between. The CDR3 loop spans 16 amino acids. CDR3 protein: CASSQDRQGRADTQYF. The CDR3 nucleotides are TGTGCCAGCAGCCAAGATAGGCAGGGGAGGGCAGATACGCAGTATTTT.

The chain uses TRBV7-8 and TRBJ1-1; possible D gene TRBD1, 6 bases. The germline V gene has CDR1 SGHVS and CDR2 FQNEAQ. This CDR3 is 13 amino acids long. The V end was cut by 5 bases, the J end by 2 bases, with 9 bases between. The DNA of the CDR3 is TGTGCCAGCAGCCCACAGGGCAACACTGAAGCTTTCTTT. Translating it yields CASSPQGNTEAFF.

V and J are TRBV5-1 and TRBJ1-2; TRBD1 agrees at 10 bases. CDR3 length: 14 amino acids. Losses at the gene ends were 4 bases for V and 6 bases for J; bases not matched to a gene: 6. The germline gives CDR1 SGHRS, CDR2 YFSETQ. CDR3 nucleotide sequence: TGCGCCAGCAGCCAGACCGGGACAGGGGATGGCTACACCTTC. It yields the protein CASSQTGTGDGYTF. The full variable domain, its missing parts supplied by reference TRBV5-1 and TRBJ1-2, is KAGVTQTPRYLIKTRGQQVTLSCSPISGHRSVSWYQQTPGQGLQFLFEYFSETQRNKGNFPGRFSGRQFSNSRSEMNVSTLELGDSALYLCASSQTGTGDGYTFGSGTRLTVV.

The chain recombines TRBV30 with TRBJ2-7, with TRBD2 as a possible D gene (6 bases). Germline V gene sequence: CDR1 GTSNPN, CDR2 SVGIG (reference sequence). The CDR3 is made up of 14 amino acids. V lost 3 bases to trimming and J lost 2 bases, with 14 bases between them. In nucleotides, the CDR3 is TGTGCCTGGAGCAGGGACTTTTCCGCCTACGAGCAGTACTTC. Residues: CAWSRDFSAYEQYF. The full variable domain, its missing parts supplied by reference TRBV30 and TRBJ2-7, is SQTIHQWPATLVQPVGSPLSLECTVEGTSNPNLYWYRQAAGRGLQLLFYSVGIGQISSEVPQNLSASRPQDRQFILSSKKLLLSDSGFYLCAWSRDFSAYEQYFGPGTRLTVT.

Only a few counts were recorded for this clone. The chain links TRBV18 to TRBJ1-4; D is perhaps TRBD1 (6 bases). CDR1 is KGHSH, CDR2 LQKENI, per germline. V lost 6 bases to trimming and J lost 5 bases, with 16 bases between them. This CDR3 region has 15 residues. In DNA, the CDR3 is TGTGCCAGCTCCCCTCCAGGGGCCGTGAATGAAAAACTGTTTTTT. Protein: CASSPPGAVNEKLFF.

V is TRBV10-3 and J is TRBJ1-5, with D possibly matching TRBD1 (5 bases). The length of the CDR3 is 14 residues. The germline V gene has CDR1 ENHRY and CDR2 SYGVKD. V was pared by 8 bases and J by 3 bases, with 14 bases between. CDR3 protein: CAIRGAAANQPQHF. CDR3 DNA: TGTGCCATCCGCGGGGCAGCCGCCAATCAGCCCCAGCATTTT.

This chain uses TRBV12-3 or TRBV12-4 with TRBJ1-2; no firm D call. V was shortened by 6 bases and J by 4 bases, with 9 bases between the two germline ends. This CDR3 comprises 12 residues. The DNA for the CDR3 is TGTGCCAGCAGCACGGGAGTCTATGGCTACACCTTC. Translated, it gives CASSTGVYGYTF.

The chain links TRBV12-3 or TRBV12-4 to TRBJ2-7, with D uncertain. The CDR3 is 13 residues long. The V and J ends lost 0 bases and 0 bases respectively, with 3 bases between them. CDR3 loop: CASSLAASYEQYF. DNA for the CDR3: TGTGCCAGCAGTTTAGCAGCCTCCTACGAGCAGTACTTC.

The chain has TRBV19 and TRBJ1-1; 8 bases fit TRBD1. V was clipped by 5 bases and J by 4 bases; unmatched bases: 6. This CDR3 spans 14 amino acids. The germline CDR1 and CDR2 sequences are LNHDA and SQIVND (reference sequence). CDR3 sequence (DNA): TGTGCCAGTAGTCCAGGGGGCGCGGGCACTGAAGCTTTCTTT. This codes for CASSPGGAGTEAFF.

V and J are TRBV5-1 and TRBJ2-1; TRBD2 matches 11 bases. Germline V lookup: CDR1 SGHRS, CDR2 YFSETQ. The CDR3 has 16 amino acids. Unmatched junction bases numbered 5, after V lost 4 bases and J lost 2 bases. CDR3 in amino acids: CASSDPGLAAYNEQFF. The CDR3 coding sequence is TGCGCCAGCAGCGATCCGGGACTAGCGGCCTACAATGAGCAGTTCTTC.

CDR3 in DNA: TGTGCCATCACTAACGGTAGCACAGATACGCAGTATTTT. Its translation is CAITNGSTDTQYF. This rearrangement joins TRBV10-3 to TRBJ2-3, with unresolved D. This CDR3 spans 13 amino acids. Germline V gene sequence: CDR1 ENHRY, CDR2 SYGVKD. Trimming cost V 7 bases and J 0 bases, with 8 bases left between them.

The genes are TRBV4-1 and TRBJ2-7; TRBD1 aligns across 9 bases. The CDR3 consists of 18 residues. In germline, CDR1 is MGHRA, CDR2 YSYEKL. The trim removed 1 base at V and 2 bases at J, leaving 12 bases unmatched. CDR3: CASSQGYTGQGITYEQYF. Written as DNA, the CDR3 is TGCGCCAGCAGCCAAGGCTATACTGGACAGGGGATTACCTACGAGCAGTACTTC.

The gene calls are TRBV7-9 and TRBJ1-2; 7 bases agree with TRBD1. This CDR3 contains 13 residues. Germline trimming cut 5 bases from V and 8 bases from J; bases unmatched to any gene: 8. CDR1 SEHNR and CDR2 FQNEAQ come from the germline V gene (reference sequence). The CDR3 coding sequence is TGTGCCAGCAGCCGACAGGGTCTAGGAGGCTACACCTTC. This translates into CASSRQGLGGYTF.